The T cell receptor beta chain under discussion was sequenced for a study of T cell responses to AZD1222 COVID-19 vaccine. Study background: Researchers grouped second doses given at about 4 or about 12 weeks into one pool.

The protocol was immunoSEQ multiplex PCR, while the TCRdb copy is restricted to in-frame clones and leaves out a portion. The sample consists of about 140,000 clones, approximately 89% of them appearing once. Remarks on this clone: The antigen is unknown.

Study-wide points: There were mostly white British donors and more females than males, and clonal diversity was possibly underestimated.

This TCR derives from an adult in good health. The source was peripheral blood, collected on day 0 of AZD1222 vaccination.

CDR3 in amino acids: CASRGTQIGPQHF. CDR3 nucleotides: TGTGCCAGTAGGGGGACTCAAATAGGGCCCCAGCATTTT. The V call is TRBV19, the J call TRBJ1-5; D is possibly TRBD1 (5 bases). V gave up 6 bases and J gave up 9 bases, with 15 bases separating them. The CDR3 is 13 amino acids. Germline CDR1 reads LNHDA; CDR2 reads SQIVND (reference sequence).